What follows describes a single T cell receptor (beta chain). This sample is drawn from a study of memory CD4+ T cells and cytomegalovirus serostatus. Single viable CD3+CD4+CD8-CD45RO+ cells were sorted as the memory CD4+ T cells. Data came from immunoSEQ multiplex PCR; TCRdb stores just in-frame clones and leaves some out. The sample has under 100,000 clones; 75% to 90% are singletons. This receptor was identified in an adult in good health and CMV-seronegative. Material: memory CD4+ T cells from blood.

CDR3 amino acids: CASGDGADTQYF. The CDR3 bases are TGCGCCAGCGGAGACGGGGCAGATACGCAGTATTTT. The rearrangement joins TRBV5-1 to TRBJ2-3, with D perhaps matching TRBD2 (5 bases). Looked up from germline, CDR1 is SGHRS and CDR2 is YFSETQ. V lost 7 bases to trimming and J lost 4 bases, with 10 bases between them. CDR3 length: 12 residues.